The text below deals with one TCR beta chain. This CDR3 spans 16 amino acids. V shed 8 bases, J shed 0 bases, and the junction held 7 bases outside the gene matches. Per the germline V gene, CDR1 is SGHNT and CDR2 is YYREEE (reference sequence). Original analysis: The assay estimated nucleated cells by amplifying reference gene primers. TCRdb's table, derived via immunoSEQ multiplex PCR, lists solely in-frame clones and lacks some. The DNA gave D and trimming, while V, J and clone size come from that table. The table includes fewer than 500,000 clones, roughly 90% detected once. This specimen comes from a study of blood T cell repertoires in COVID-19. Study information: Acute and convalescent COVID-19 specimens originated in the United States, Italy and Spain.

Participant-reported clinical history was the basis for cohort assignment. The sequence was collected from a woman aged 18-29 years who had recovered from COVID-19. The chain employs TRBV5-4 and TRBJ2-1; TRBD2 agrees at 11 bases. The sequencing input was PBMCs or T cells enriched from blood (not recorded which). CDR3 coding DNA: TGTGCCAGTAGCGAGGGACTAGCGGCCTCCTACAATGAGCAGTTCTTC. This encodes CASSEGLAASYNEQFF.